This TCR beta chain originates from a study of blood T cells in healthy people across ages. This CDR3 is built from 18 residues. The V gene end was trimmed by 3 bases and the J gene end by 0 bases; junction bases not matched to a gene: 8. There are a few counts of this clonotype. Alongside a J-beta primer mix, a sample-barcoded 5' primer served in a second PCR lasting 7 to 11 cycles. Via MiXCR, TCRdb re-called the 5' RACE reads, giving one row per CDR3 protein. This table holds some 760,000 distinct CDR3 sequences, 25% found once. Separately, the same data were catalogued under a study of T cells of mothers and their children.

The sequence derives from a boy younger than 18 in good health. The chain links TRBV12-3 or TRBV12-4 to TRBJ2-6; TRBD1 matches at 7 bases. The sequencing sample was made of blood. The CDR3 protein is CASSLGLRDSSGANVLTF. CDR3 sequence (DNA): TGTGCCAGCAGTTTGGGCCTTCGGGACAGCTCTGGGGCCAACGTCCTGACTTTC.